This note documents a single T cell receptor (beta chain) sequence. The antigen is undetermined. Profiling relied on immunoSEQ multiplex PCR, and the TCRdb table lists in-frame clones only, not all of them. The table has 7,000 to 9,500 clones, roughly 96% seen once. This entry is derived from a study of T cell repertoires in ileal Crohn's disease. Study context: Every patient was operated on for stricturing (around 61%) or penetrating (39%) complications. Notes on the study in general: Endoscopic recurrence occurred in every patient whose clonality exceeded 26.8%. Compared with non-smokers, active smokers at surgery showed more clonal expansions.

CDR1 is SEHNR and CDR2 is FQNEAQ in the germline V gene (reference sequence). V dropped 4 bases and J dropped 1; count of bases not matched to a gene: 9. The CDR3 has 16 residues. Included were adult ileal or ileocolonic Crohn's patients indicated for ileocolonic resection. The receptor's source is an adult with Crohn's disease. Sequenced input: ileal tissue. The chain recombines TRBV7-9 with TRBJ1-2; 7 nucleotides align to TRBD1. Written as DNA, the CDR3 is TGTGCCAGCAGCTCTACCGGGACAGCTAGTAACTATGGCTACACCTTC. The encoded protein is CASSSTGTASNYGYTF.